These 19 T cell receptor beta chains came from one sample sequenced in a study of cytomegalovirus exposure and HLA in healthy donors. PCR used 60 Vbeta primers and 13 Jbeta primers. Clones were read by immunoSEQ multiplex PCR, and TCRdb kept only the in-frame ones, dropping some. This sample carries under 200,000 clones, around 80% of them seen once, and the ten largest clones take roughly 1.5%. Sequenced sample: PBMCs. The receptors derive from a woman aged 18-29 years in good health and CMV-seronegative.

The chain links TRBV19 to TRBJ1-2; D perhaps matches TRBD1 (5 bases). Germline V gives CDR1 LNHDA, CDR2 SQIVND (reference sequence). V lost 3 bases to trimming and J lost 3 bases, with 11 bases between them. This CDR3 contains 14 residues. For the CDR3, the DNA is TGTGCCAGTAGTATCAGGGTTGGAGACTATGGCTACACCTTC. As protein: CASSIRVGDYGYTF.

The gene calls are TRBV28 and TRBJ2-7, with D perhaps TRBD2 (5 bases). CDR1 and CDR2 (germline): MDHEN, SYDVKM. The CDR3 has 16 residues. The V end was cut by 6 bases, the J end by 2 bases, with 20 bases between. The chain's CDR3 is CASSPLRDSLTYEQYF. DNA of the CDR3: TGTGCCAGCAGCCCCTTGAGGGATAGCCTAACCTACGAGCAGTACTTC.

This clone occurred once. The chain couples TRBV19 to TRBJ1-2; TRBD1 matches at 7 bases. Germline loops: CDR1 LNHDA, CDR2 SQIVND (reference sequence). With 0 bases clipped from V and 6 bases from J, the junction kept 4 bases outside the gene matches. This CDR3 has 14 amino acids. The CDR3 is CASSIDRGQNGYTF. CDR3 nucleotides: TGTGCCAGTAGTATAGATAGGGGGCAGAATGGCTACACCTTC.

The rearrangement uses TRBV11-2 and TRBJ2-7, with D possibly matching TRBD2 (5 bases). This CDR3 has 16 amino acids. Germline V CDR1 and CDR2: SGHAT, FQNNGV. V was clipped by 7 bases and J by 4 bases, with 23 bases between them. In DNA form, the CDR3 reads TGTGCCAGCACCCCCGATCGGGGTTGGGTCTATTACGAGCAGTACTTC. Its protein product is CASTPDRGWVYYEQYF.

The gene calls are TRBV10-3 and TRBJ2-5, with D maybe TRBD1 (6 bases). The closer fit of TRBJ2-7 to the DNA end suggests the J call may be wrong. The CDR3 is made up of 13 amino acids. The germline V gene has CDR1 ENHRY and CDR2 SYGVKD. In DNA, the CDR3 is TGTGCCATCCTACAGGGCCCAAGGTACGAGCAGTACTTC. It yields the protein CAILQGPRYEQYF.

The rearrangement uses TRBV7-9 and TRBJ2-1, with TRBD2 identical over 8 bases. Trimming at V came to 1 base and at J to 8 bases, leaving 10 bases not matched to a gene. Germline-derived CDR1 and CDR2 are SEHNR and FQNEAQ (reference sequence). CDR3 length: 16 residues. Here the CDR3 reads CASSLGSDGRADEQFF. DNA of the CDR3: TGTGCCAGCAGCTTAGGCTCCGACGGGAGGGCCGATGAGCAGTTCTTC.

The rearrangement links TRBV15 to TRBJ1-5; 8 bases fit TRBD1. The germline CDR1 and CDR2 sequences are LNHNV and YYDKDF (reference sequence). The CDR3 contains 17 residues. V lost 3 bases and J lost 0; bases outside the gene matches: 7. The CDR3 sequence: CATSRGTGLYSNQPQHF. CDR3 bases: TGTGCCACCAGCAGGGGGACAGGACTATATAGCAATCAGCCCCAGCATTTT.

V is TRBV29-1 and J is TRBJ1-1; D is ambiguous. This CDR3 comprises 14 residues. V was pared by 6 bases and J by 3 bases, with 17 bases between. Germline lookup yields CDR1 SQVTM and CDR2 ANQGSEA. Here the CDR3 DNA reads TGCAGCGTAACACCAAAGCTACGGGACACTGAAGCTTTCTTT. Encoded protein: CSVTPKLRDTEAFF.

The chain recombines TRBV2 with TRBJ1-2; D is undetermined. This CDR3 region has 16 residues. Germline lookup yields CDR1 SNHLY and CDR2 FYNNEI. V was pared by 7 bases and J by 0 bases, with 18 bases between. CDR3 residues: CASTGNLPLTNYGYTF. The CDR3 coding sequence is TGTGCCAGCACCGGGAACTTACCGCTTACTAACTATGGCTACACCTTC.

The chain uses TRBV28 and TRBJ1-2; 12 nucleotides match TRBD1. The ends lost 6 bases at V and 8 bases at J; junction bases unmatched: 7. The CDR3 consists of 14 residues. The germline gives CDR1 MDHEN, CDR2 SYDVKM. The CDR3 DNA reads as TGTGCCAGCAGCAAGGGGACAGGGGGCGTAGGCTACACCTTC. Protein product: CASSKGTGGVGYTF.

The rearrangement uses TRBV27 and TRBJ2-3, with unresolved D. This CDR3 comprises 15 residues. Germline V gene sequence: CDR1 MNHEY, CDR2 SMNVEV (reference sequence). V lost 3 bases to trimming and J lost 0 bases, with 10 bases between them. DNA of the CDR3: TGTGCCAGCAGTTTTCTCGACTCTAGCACAGATACGCAGTATTTT. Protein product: CASSFLDSSTDTQYF.

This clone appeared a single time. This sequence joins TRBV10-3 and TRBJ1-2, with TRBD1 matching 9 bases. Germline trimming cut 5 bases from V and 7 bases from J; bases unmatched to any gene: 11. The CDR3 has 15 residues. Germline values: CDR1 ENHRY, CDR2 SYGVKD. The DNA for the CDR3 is TGTGCCATCAGTCCCTCGGGGACAGGGCCGCCTGGCTACACCTTC. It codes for CAISPSGTGPPGYTF.

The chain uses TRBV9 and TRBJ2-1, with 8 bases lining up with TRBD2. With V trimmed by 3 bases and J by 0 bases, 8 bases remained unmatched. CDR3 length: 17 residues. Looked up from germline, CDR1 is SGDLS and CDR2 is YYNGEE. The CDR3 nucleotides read TGTGCCAGCAGCGAACTAGCGGCCCCAAGCTCCTACAATGAGCAGTTCTTC. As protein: CASSELAAPSSYNEQFF.

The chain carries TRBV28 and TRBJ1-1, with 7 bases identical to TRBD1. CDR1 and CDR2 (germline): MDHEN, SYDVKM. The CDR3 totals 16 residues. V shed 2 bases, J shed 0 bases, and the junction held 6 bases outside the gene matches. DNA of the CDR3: TGTGCCAGCAGTTTACAGGACAGGATCCTGAACACTGAAGCTTTCTTT. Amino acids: CASSLQDRILNTEAFF.

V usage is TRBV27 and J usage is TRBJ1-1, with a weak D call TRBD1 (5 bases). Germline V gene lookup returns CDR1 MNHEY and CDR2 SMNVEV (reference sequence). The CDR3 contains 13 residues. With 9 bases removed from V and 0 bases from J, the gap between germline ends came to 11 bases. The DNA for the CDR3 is TGTGCCAGTTTACAGGAGCTGAACACTGAAGCTTTCTTT. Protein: CASLQELNTEAFF.

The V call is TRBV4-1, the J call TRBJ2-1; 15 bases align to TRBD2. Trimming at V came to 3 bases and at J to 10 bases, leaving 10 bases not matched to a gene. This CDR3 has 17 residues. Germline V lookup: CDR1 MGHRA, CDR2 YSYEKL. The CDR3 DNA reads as TGCGCCAGCAGCCAGAACGGACTAGCGGGAGGGCCAGGGGAGCAGTTCTTC. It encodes CASSQNGLAGGPGEQFF.

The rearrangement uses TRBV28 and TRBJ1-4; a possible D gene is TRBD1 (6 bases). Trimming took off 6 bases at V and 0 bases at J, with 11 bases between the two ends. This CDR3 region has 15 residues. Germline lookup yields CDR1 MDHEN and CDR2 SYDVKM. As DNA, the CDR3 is TGTGCCAGCAGCATGTCAGGGGCAACTAATGAAAAACTGTTTTTT. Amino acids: CASSMSGATNEKLFF.

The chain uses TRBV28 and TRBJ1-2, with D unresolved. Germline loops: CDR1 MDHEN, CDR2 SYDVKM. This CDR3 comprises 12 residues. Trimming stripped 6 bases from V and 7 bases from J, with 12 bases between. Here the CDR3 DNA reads TGTGCCAGCAGGAACGACTTGGCTGGCTACACCTTC. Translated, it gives CASRNDLAGYTF.

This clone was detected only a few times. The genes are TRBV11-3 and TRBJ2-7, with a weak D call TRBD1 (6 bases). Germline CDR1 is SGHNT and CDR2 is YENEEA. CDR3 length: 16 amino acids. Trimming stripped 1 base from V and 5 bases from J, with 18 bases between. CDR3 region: CASSLVWPHRDHEQYF. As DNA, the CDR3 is TGTGCCAGCAGCTTAGTTTGGCCCCACAGGGACCACGAGCAGTACTTC.